These T cell receptor beta chains were read from a single sample in a study of a mutant IDH1 vaccine in newly diagnosed glioma. These receptors have no known antigen. Clones were read by immunoSEQ multiplex PCR, and TCRdb kept only the in-frame ones, dropping some. Here the sample spans around 26,000 clones, around 70% being singletons. The sequences come from peripheral blood mononuclear cells (PBMCs), collected from a glioma patient whose treatment included an IDH1 peptide vaccine. Every receptor here comes from a man aged 18 to 35 with glioma. Some clones in this sample may be carry-over from other donors' samples. Each CDR3 is given with its conserved first and last residue. D genes are given only for firm matches. Size tells how often a clone was seen (once, few, many) or the class of an expanded clone, and some rows leave it out.

v_gene	abundance	j_gene	d_gene	CDR3nt	CDR3aa
TRBV5-1	-	TRBJ2-3	-	TGCGCCAGCAGCTTGACAGGGCCATACACAGATACGCAGTATTTT	CASSLTGPYTDTQYF
TRBV1	-	TRBJ1-2	-	TGCACTATCAGGGGCCCAGTGGACTATGGCTACACCTTC	CTIRGPVDYGYTF
TRBV5-6	-	TRBJ2-6	-	TGTGCCAGCAGCCACAGGGTGTTAGGGGCCAACGTCCTGACTTTC	CASSHRVLGANVLTF
TRBV30	-	TRBJ1-2	-	TGTGCCTGGTCCGCAAGGACAGAGAAAGTATTAGCTAACTATGGCTACACCTTC	CAWSARTEKVLANYGYTF
TRBV5-1	-	TRBJ1-3	-	TGCGCCAGCAGCTTGGGACAGGTACCTGGAAACACCATATATTTT	CASSLGQVPGNTIYF
TRBV18	-	TRBJ2-7	-	TGTGCCAGCTCACCAGACACCCTCTCCTACGAGCAGTACTTC	CASSPDTLSYEQYF
TRBV7-9	-	TRBJ1-2	-	TGTGCCAGCAGCTTAAGCTTCGGGGGGGATGGCTACACCTTC	CASSLSFGGDGYTF
TRBV30	-	TRBJ1-1	-	TGTGCCTGGAGTGACAACACTGAAGCTTTCTTT	CAWSDNTEAFF
TRBV5-1	-	TRBJ2-5	-	TGCGCCAGCAGCTTGGCCAAAGCAGGGATGGAGACCCAGTACTTC	CASSLAKAGMETQYF
TRBV5-1	-	TRBJ2-7	TRBD1	TGCGCCAGCAGCCTACTTGCCGGGACAGGGGCCTACGAGCAGTACTTC	CASSLLAGTGAYEQYF
TRBV20-1	-	TRBJ2-5	-	TGCAGTGCCCAACAGAAGGGGACCCAGTACTTC	CSAQQKGTQYF
TRBV4-1	once	TRBJ1-2	-	TGCGCCAGCAGCCAAGATCGGCTGGACACGGGAAATGGCTACACCTTC	CASSQDRLDTGNGYTF
TRBV6-5	-	TRBJ2-7	TRBD1	TGTGCCAGCAGTTTTCTAAGACAGGGCTCCTACGAGCAGTACTTC	CASSFLRQGSYEQYF
TRBV6-5	-	TRBJ2-3	-	TGTGCCAGCAGGGGAACAGGCACAGATACGCAGTATTTT	CASRGTGTDTQYF
TRBV6-5	-	TRBJ2-7	-	TGTGCCAGCAGTTACCCGGCCGAGGAGTCCGACGAGCAGTACTTC	CASSYPAEESDEQYF
TRBV30	-	TRBJ1-4	TRBD1	TGTGCCCGGAGCATTCCGGGACAGGGTGGGGAAAAACTGTTTTTT	CARSIPGQGGEKLFF
TRBV18	-	TRBJ1-1	-	TGTGCCAGCTCACCAGACTTAACAGAGAACACTGAAGCTTTCTTT	CASSPDLTENTEAFF
TRBV6-1	-	TRBJ2-4	TRBD1	TGTGCCAGCAGTGAAGCCAGGGGGAAGAGAAACATTCAGTACTTC	CASSEARGKRNIQYF
TRBV5-1	-	TRBJ2-7	TRBD1	TGCGCCAGCAGAACTGGACAGGGGATGAACGAGCAGTACTTC	CASRTGQGMNEQYF
TRBV11-2	-	TRBJ2-7	-	TGTGCCAGCAGCTTACACTCCTACGAGCAGTACTTC	CASSLHSYEQYF
TRBV5-1	-	TRBJ2-7	-	TGCGCCAGCAGCGTCCGGGACGGAACCTACGAGCAGTACTTC	CASSVRDGTYEQYF
TRBV2	-	TRBJ2-7	-	TGTGCCAGCAGTGTAGGTAAAGAGCAGTACTTC	CASSVGKEQYF
TRBV10-3	-	TRBJ2-3	TRBD1	TGTGCCATCAGTGACCCGGGACAGCCGATCCTCACAGATACGCAGTATTTT	CAISDPGQPILTDTQYF
TRBV5-4	-	TRBJ1-5	-	TGTGCCAGCAGCTTGGACTCGTCTCAGCCCCAGCATTTT	CASSLDSSQPQHF
TRBV19	-	TRBJ2-2	TRBD1	TGTGCCAGTGGGGGGCGGGGACAGGGGAACACCGGGGAGCTGTTTTTT	CASGGRGQGNTGELFF
TRBV19	-	TRBJ1-1	TRBD1	TGTGCCAGTACCCTCACGGGACAGATGAACACTGAAGCTTTCTTT	CASTLTGQMNTEAFF
TRBV7-6	once	TRBJ2-7	TRBD2	TGTGCCAGCAGCCCAGCGGGGGAAGTTGGCGAGCAGTACTTC	CASSPAGEVGEQYF
TRBV5-1	-	TRBJ1-4	TRBD1	TGCGCCAGCAGCTGGACAGGGCAATCCTTTAATGAAAAACTGTTTTTT	CASSWTGQSFNEKLFF
TRBV7-8	large	TRBJ2-1	TRBD2	TGTGCCAGCAGCTCCGGGGGGTTAGTGAATGAGCAGTTCTTC	CASSSGGLVNEQFF
TRBV4-1	few	TRBJ2-5	-	TGCGCCAGCAGCCAACCACTGACTAGGTCCGAGACCCAGTACTTC	CASSQPLTRSETQYF
TRBV10-2	-	TRBJ1-1	-	TGCGCCAGCAGTGAGGGGGGGGTGTTAACTGAAGCTTTCTTT	CASSEGGVLTEAFF
TRBV7-8	-	TRBJ1-1	-	TGTGCCAGCAGCTTAGTCCGGGGGCAGGACACTGAAGCTTTCTTT	CASSLVRGQDTEAFF
TRBV7-9	-	TRBJ1-1	-	TGTGCCAGCAGCTTACCCTTGGTGGCTGAAGCTTTCTTT	CASSLPLVAEAFF
TRBV7-9	-	TRBJ2-3	-	TGTGCCAGCAGGTCCGGGTACACAGATACGCAGTATTTT	CASRSGYTDTQYF